Shown below are 26 T cell receptor beta chains from a single sample sequenced in a study of PD-1 blockade in classical Hodgkin lymphoma. Patients all relapsed after autologous stem cell transplantation, and there was variation in brentuximab vedotin exposure. This table comes from immunoSEQ multiplex PCR, and its TCRdb copy is limited to in-frame clones, with some not included. The sample has 40,000 to 45,000 clones, about three quarters seen once; the top ten hold 13%. This specimen was peripheral blood mononuclear cells (PBMCs), taken at baseline. All receptors derive from a human donor with classical Hodgkin lymphoma.

The chain employs TRBV19 and TRBJ2-3; a weak D match, TRBD1 (5 bases). Germline V gives CDR1 LNHDA, CDR2 SQIVND (reference sequence). The CDR3 is 13 residues long. V gave up 7 bases and J gave up 3 bases, with 11 bases separating them. The CDR3 loop is CASTPRDTDTQYF. The CDR3 nucleotides read TGTGCCAGTACCCCCAGGGATACAGATACGCAGTATTTT.

J is TRBJ2-3 and V is TRBV10-3; tentative D call: TRBD2 (5 bases). This CDR3 comprises 14 residues. Germline CDR1 ENHRY, CDR2 SYGVKD. V lost 3 bases and J lost 9, with 16 bases in between. CDR3 amino acids: CAISETRASLTQYF. CDR3 nucleotide sequence: TGTGCCATCAGTGAAACGAGGGCTAGCTTAACGCAGTATTTT.

The rearrangement links TRBV7-2 to TRBJ2-7; tentative D call: TRBD2 (5 bases). Germline assignment: CDR1 SGHTA and CDR2 FQGNSA. The CDR3 has 13 amino acids. V was shortened by 2 bases and J by 5 bases, with 10 bases between the two germline ends. CDR3 DNA sequence: TGTGCCAGCAGCTTAAGGGCGCGGGACGAGCAGTACTTC. It encodes CASSLRARDEQYF.

Only a few counts were recorded for this clone. The chain recombines TRBV29-1 with TRBJ2-3; D may be TRBD1 or TRBD2 (7 bases each). V lost 7 bases and J lost 2, with 16 bases in between. Germline V gene sequence: CDR1 SQVTM, CDR2 ANQGSEA. The CDR3 covers 14 residues. The CDR3, as DNA: TGCAGCGCCCAGGGGGGGAGAAACACAGATACGCAGTATTTT. As protein: CSAQGGRNTDTQYF.

The gene calls are TRBV4-3 and TRBJ2-7, with 9 bases aligning to TRBD2. After removal of 0 bases from V and 2 bases from J, the junction contained 8 bases not matched to a gene. CDR3 length: 17 residues. Germline lookup yields CDR1 LGHNA and CDR2 YSLEER. CDR3 sequence: CASSQDAGGVGTYEQYF. The DNA of the CDR3 is TGCGCCAGCAGCCAAGATGCGGGGGGGGTGGGCACCTACGAGCAGTACTTC.

This clone was recorded a few times. The chain joins TRBV6-6 to TRBJ1-5; D ambiguous. Trimming cost V 2 bases and J 10 bases, with 9 bases left between them. From germline, CDR1 is MNHNY and CDR2 SVGAGI (reference sequence). This CDR3 comprises 12 residues. The CDR3 DNA reads TGTGCCAGCAGTTACGGGCCGGGTCCCCAGCATTTT. Translating gives CASSYGPGPQHF.

The rearrangement links TRBV7-9 to TRBJ1-2; D gene uncertain. V lost 2 bases, J lost 4 bases, and 8 bases lay in between. The length of the CDR3 is 13 residues. Germline lookup yields CDR1 SEHNR and CDR2 FQNEAQ (reference sequence). This CDR3 reads CASSLKNGYGYTF. The DNA for the CDR3 is TGTGCCAGCAGCTTAAAAAACGGCTATGGCTACACCTTC.

The genes are TRBV6-6 and TRBJ1-5; D not resolved. This CDR3 has 15 residues. The germline V and J ends were trimmed by 6 bases and 0 bases, with 12 bases remaining between them. Germline-derived CDR1 and CDR2 are MNHNY and SVGAGI (reference sequence). In DNA form, the CDR3 reads TGTGCCAGCAGGAAGGGTTCTGCTAGCAATCAGCCCCAGCATTTT. It specifies CASRKGSASNQPQHF.

The V call is TRBV2, the J call TRBJ2-5; maybe TRBD2 (5 bases). The CDR3 has 12 residues. The V gene lost 10 bases and the J gene lost 5 bases, with 14 bases spanning the gap. Germline CDR1 SNHLY, CDR2 FYNNEI. DNA for the CDR3: TGTGCCAACCGGGAAAGGGTGGAGACCCAGTACTTC. Translation gives CANRERVETQYF.

This rearrangement joins TRBV4-3 to TRBJ2-7; the match to TRBD2 covers 8 bases. With V trimmed by 0 bases and J by 5 bases, 6 bases remained unmatched. Germline CDR1 reads LGHNA; CDR2 reads YSLEER. The CDR3 totals 15 residues. The CDR3 protein is CASSQDGLAIDEQYF. CDR3 nucleotide sequence: TGCGCCAGCAGCCAAGATGGACTAGCCATAGACGAGCAGTACTTC.

This clone is medium-sized (0.01 to 0.1%) by share. The V call is TRBV29-1, the J call TRBJ1-1, with D maybe TRBD1 (5 bases). Per the germline V gene, CDR1 is SQVTM and CDR2 is ANQGSEA. The CDR3 has 14 residues. V lost 3 bases and J lost 5, with 16 bases in between. The CDR3 reads CSVEGTPGGTEAFF. CDR3 sequence (DNA): TGCAGCGTTGAGGGGACCCCTGGAGGGACTGAAGCTTTCTTT.

This chain uses TRBV7-3 with TRBJ1-1, with D possibly TRBD1 on 6 matching bases. The V end lost 3 bases, the J end lost 3 bases, and 8 bases lay between the germline ends. The CDR3 loop spans 13 amino acids. The germline gives CDR1 SGHTA, CDR2 FQGTGA. CDR3 coding DNA: TGTGCCAGCAGCTTGACAGGTCACACTGAAGCTTTCTTT. Encoded protein: CASSLTGHTEAFF.

This clone is a singleton in its sample. The V call is TRBV7-6, the J call TRBJ2-7; TRBD2 aligns across 7 bases. Trimming cost V 0 bases and J 0 bases; bases outside gene matches: 20. The CDR3 spans 21 residues. In germline, CDR1 is SGHVS, CDR2 FNYEAQ. CDR3 DNA sequence: TGTGCCAGCAGCTTAGCTCAGCCGCTTGGGCGGGGGTCGGTGAGCTCCTACGAGCAGTACTTC. Protein sequence: CASSLAQPLGRGSVSSYEQYF.

The V gene is TRBV9, the J gene TRBJ2-5; D is possibly TRBD2 (5 bases). Per the germline V gene, CDR1 is SGDLS and CDR2 is YYNGEE. V lost 0 bases to trimming and J lost 1 base, with 7 bases between them. This CDR3 comprises 14 residues. The CDR3 loop reads CASSVAGIQETQYF. DNA for the CDR3: TGTGCCAGCAGCGTAGCCGGGATCCAAGAGACCCAGTACTTC.

V and J are TRBV18 and TRBJ2-7, with a possible D match to TRBD2 (7 bases). This CDR3 has 16 residues. Germline CDR1 reads KGHSH; CDR2 reads LQKENI. V dropped 0 bases and J dropped 2 bases, with 14 bases sitting between them. CDR3 protein: CASSPPGGGPTYEQYF. In DNA, the CDR3 is TGTGCCAGCTCACCACCCGGCGGGGGCCCGACCTACGAGCAGTACTTC. Drawing the rest from reference TRBV18 and TRBJ2-7, the complete variable domain is NAGVMQNPRHLVRRRGQEARLRCSPMKGHSHVYWYRQLPEEGLKFMVYLQKENIIDESGMPKERFSAEFPKEGPSILRIQQVVRGDSAAYFCASSPPGGGPTYEQYFGPGTRLTVT.

CDR3 protein: CASSESNSGTHKETQYF. The CDR3 DNA reads as TGTGCCAGCAGTGAATCGAACTCCGGGACTCATAAAGAGACCCAGTACTTC. The chain links TRBV25-1 to TRBJ2-5; tentatively, D is TRBD2 (6 bases). CDR3 length equals 17 residues. CDR1 and CDR2 (germline): MGHDK, SYGVNS. Trimming stripped 1 base from V and 3 bases from J, with 18 bases between.

V gene TRBV4-1 combines with J gene TRBJ2-2, with D possibly matching TRBD1 (7 bases). The V gene lost 0 bases and the J gene lost 1 base, with 18 bases spanning the gap. CDR1 MGHRA and CDR2 YSYEKL come from the germline V gene. The CDR3 sequence is 19 residues long. The CDR3 bases are TGCGCCAGCAGCCAAGATCGAAGGGCAGGGGGGAAGAACACCGGGGAGCTGTTTTTT. Residues: CASSQDRRAGGKNTGELFF.

The chain couples TRBV7-2 to TRBJ1-2, with D maybe TRBD1 (6 bases). There are 14 residues in the CDR3. V lost 6 bases to trimming and J lost 1 base, with 12 bases between them. In germline, CDR1 is SGHTA, CDR2 FQGNSA. CDR3: CASSTTRGNYGYTF. The DNA for the CDR3 is TGTGCCAGCAGTACCACCAGGGGTAACTATGGCTACACCTTC.

The rearrangement uses TRBV9 and TRBJ1-2; D is uncertain. V lost 2 bases to trimming and J lost 4 bases, with 9 bases between them. Germline V lookup: CDR1 SGDLS, CDR2 YYNGEE. The CDR3 totals 13 residues. As DNA, the CDR3 is TGTGCCAGCAGCGTCACAGTAAGCTATGGCTACACCTTC. It is translated as CASSVTVSYGYTF.

The chain is built from TRBV10-2 and TRBJ2-2; D call uncertain. This CDR3 has 13 amino acids. The germline V gene encodes CDR1 WSHSY and CDR2 SAAADI. The ends were cut back, 2 bases at V and 5 bases at J, with 6 bases in the middle. The chain's CDR3 is CASSEVQTGELFF. The DNA of the CDR3 is TGCGCCAGCAGTGAGGTCCAAACCGGGGAGCTGTTTTTT.

Turning to this clone: The sample has other DNA sequences that encode this CDR3 too. The chain is built from TRBV4-3 and TRBJ2-1; no clear D. V was trimmed by 0 bases and J by 6 bases, leaving 3 bases between them. Germline CDR1 and CDR2: LGHNA and YSLEER. This CDR3 comprises 12 residues. CDR3 DNA: TGCGCCAGCAGCCAAGATCTCAATGAGCAGTTCTTC. This sequence encodes CASSQDLNEQFF.

The chain couples TRBV9 to TRBJ1-1; tentatively, D is TRBD1 (5 bases). This CDR3 has 14 amino acids. Per the germline V gene, CDR1 is SGDLS and CDR2 is YYNGEE. Trimming took off 2 bases at V and 2 bases at J, with 10 bases between the two ends. The CDR3 nucleotides read TGTGCCAGCAGCGTTCGGGACGGTAACACTGAAGCTTTCTTT. This sequence encodes CASSVRDGNTEAFF.

The chain has TRBV30 and TRBJ2-3, with 7 bases matching TRBD2. The length of the CDR3 is 15 residues. The V segment lost 2 bases and the J segment 4 bases; nucleotides outside the gene matches: 9. From germline, CDR1 is GTSNPN and CDR2 SVGIG (reference sequence). The CDR3 DNA sequence: TGTGCCTGGAGTCGACGGTTGGGGGGGGCAGATACGCAGTATTTT. The encoded protein is CAWSRRLGGADTQYF.

The J gene is TRBJ1-4, the V gene TRBV6-5, with D possibly being TRBD1 (5 bases). Germline V lookup: CDR1 MNHEY, CDR2 SVGAGI. This CDR3 has 13 residues. CDR3: CTSFGTPGEKLFF. CDR3 nucleotide sequence: TGTACCTCCTTCGGGACGCCCGGGGAAAAACTGTTTTTT.

This clone was found a few times. This rearrangement joins TRBV27 to TRBJ2-5; D might be TRBD1 or TRBD2, each matching 6 bases. The CDR3 is 13 residues long. Germline V CDR1 and CDR2: MNHEY, SMNVEV (reference sequence). The V and J ends lost 4 bases and 4 bases respectively, with 10 bases between them. Here the CDR3 reads CASSWGASETQYF. The CDR3 nucleotides read TGTGCCAGCAGTTGGGGGGCGTCAGAGACCCAGTACTTC.

This chain links TRBV4-2 with TRBJ1-6; 9 bases match TRBD1. Germline V lookup: CDR1 LGHNA, CDR2 YNFKEQ. J was trimmed by 8 bases and V by 6 bases; bases with no gene match: 14. CDR3 length: 17 residues. This chain's CDR3 is CASRPISGTGTYSPLHF. The CDR3 nucleotides are TGTGCCAGCAGACCAATTTCCGGGACAGGGACGTATTCACCCCTCCACTTT.